The 17 T cell receptor beta chains listed next were all sequenced from one sample in a study of blood T cell repertoires in COVID-19. Assay used: immunoSEQ multiplex PCR; TCRdb lists only in-frame clones, some missing. The table lists 40,000 to 55,000 clones, more than 70% of them singletons. The sample was peripheral blood. The source of these receptors is a human donor in a cohort sampled during active COVID-19.

The chain is built from TRBV9 and TRBJ2-1, with TRBD2 as a possible D gene (7 bases). The CDR3 is made up of 13 amino acids. Trimming took off 3 bases at V and 8 bases at J, with 12 bases between the two ends. CDR1 and CDR2 (germline): SGDLS, YYNGEE. The CDR3 DNA sequence: TGTGCCAGCAGCGCCGGAGGGGGGGATGAGCAGTTCTTC. Translation gives CASSAGGGDEQFF.

This sequence joins TRBV9 and TRBJ2-2, with D possibly matching TRBD1 (5 bases). V was pared by 0 bases and J by 3 bases, with 9 bases between. This CDR3 is built from 15 residues. Per the germline V gene, CDR1 is SGDLS and CDR2 is YYNGEE. The CDR3 protein is CASSVGRVYTGELFF. The CDR3 coding sequence is TGTGCCAGCAGCGTAGGCAGGGTGTACACCGGGGAGCTGTTTTTT.

The V call is TRBV7-8, the J call TRBJ2-5, with TRBD1 identical over 10 bases. This CDR3 comprises 14 residues. Unmatched junction bases numbered 5, after V lost 5 bases and J lost 5 bases. Looked up from germline, CDR1 is SGHVS and CDR2 is FQNEAQ. CDR3 DNA: TGTGCCAGCAGCGTAGACAGGGGGCGGGAGACCCAGTACTTC. Encoded protein: CASSVDRGRETQYF.

The CDR3: CASGTAFYEQYF. The CDR3 coding sequence is TGTGCCAGCGGGACAGCCTTCTACGAGCAGTACTTC. The chain employs TRBV3-1 (or the pseudogene TRBV3-2) and TRBJ2-7, with 7 bases that match TRBD1. This CDR3 has 12 residues. Unmatched junction bases numbered 4, after V lost 8 bases and J lost 3 bases. Germline V lookup: CDR1 LGHDT, CDR2 YNNKEL (reference sequence).

This clone was picked up one time. The chain carries TRBV30 and TRBJ2-3, with 9 bases matching TRBD2. Germline V CDR1 and CDR2: GTSNPN, SVGIG (reference sequence). V shed 4 bases and J 4 bases; nucleotides not matched to a gene: 6. This CDR3 has 14 amino acids. This chain's CDR3 is CAWTGTSRADTQYF. The CDR3 nucleotides are TGTGCCTGGACCGGGACTAGCAGGGCAGATACGCAGTATTTT.

Notes on this clone: A read error may account for a junction end that differs from germline. The chain recombines TRBV7-7 with TRBJ1-6; the D gene is possibly TRBD1 (5 bases). Germline lookup yields CDR1 SSHAT and CDR2 FNYEAQ (reference sequence). CDR3 length: 22 residues. CDR3 protein: CASSSVRCFGRALLVLNSPLHF. The DNA of the CDR3 is TGTGCTAGCAGCTCTGTAAGGTGCTTTGGCAGGGCTCTCTTGGTCCTTAATTCACCCCTCCACTTT.

This clone was seen a handful of times. The rearrangement joins TRBV30 to TRBJ2-7; 10 bases fit TRBD1. Germline CDR1 GTSNPN, CDR2 SVGIG (reference sequence). The CDR3 runs 14 residues. The V gene end was trimmed by 7 bases and the J gene end by 4 bases; junction bases not matched to a gene: 10. The CDR3: CASRKGQGMYEQYF. CDR3 bases: TGTGCCTCTCGGAAGGGACAGGGGATGTACGAGCAGTACTTC.

The rearrangement uses TRBV5-6 and TRBJ2-2; D gene unclear. Germline CDR1 SGHDT, CDR2 YYEEEE. Trimming shortened V by 0 bases and J by 0 bases, and 3 bases separated the two germline ends. This CDR3 spans 14 amino acids. The CDR3 reads CASSLGPNTGELFF. CDR3 bases: TGTGCCAGCAGCTTGGGGCCGAACACCGGGGAGCTGTTTTTT.

The table lists this clone with a few counts. This chain joins TRBV9 and TRBJ2-4; TRBD1 agrees at 7 bases. V lost 4 bases to trimming and J lost 6 bases; unmatched junction nucleotides: 13. The CDR3 consists of 16 residues. Per germline, CDR1 SGDLS and CDR2 YYNGEE. The CDR3 DNA sequence: TGTGCCAGCAGCAAAACAGGTGACAGGGCAGGAAACATTCAGTACTTC. Translating gives CASSKTGDRAGNIQYF.

This rearrangement joins TRBV7-9 to TRBJ1-4; D remains unclear. The CDR3 has 15 residues. Germline V CDR1 and CDR2: SEHNR, FQNEAQ (reference sequence). V lost 5 bases and J lost 0, with 10 bases in between. For the CDR3, the DNA is TGTGCCAGCAGCCCCCCAACTGCAACTAATGAAAAACTGTTTTTT. Protein sequence: CASSPPTATNEKLFF.

Regarding this clone: Compared with germline, one end of the junction differs, possibly owing to a read error. The J gene is TRBJ1-2, the V gene TRBV5-4; D call uncertain. The V gene's germline CDR1 is SGHNT and CDR2 YYREEE (reference sequence). CDR3 length equals 11 residues. As DNA, the CDR3 is TGTGCCAGCAGCTACGGGTCCGTCCGGCTATTC. It translates to CASSYGSVRLF.

V is TRBV5-6 and J is TRBJ1-2; D is possibly TRBD1 (6 bases). CDR1 is SGHDT and CDR2 is YYEEEE in the germline V gene. The CDR3 runs 13 residues. V lost 2 bases and J 7 bases, leaving 12 bases between the germline ends. CDR3 amino acids: CASSFTGTSGYTF. The CDR3 region has the DNA TGTGCCAGCAGCTTCACCGGGACAAGTGGCTACACCTTC.

This chain uses TRBV5-1 with TRBJ2-1; D may be TRBD1 (6 bases). The CDR3 totals 17 residues. Germline lookup yields CDR1 SGHRS and CDR2 YFSETQ. V lost 0 bases, J lost 0 bases, and 13 bases lay in between. Here the CDR3 reads CASSLGGTPSSYNEQFF. The CDR3 DNA sequence: TGCGCCAGCAGCTTGGGAGGGACACCGAGCTCCTACAATGAGCAGTTCTTC.

This chain joins TRBV5-6 and TRBJ1-1; 9 nucleotides align to TRBD1. CDR1 SGHDT and CDR2 YYEEEE come from the germline V gene. CDR3 length: 17 amino acids. V lost 3 bases, J lost 0 bases, and 9 bases stayed unmatched. The CDR3 bases are TGTGCCAGCAGCTGGGGTGCCGGGACAGGGATGAACACTGAAGCTTTCTTT. Protein product: CASSWGAGTGMNTEAFF.

This rearrangement joins TRBV30 to TRBJ2-2; 11 positions match TRBD1. CDR1 is GTSNPN, CDR2 SVGIG, per germline (reference sequence). This CDR3 is 13 amino acids long. Unmatched junction bases numbered 0, after V lost 3 bases and J lost 6 bases. CDR3 coding DNA: TGTGCCTGGAGGGGACAGGGGGCCGGGGAGCTGTTTTTT. Protein: CAWRGQGAGELFF.

The J gene is TRBJ2-1, the V gene TRBV3-1 (or the pseudogene TRBV3-2); D might be TRBD2 (5 bases). The germline V gene encodes CDR1 LGHDT and CDR2 YNNKEL (reference sequence). The CDR3 sequence is 15 residues long. Trimming removed 6 bases at V and 1 base at J, with 13 bases between. CDR3 nucleotides: TGTGCCAGCAGGATAGCGTCCGGATCCTACAATGAGCAGTTCTTC. Translated: CASRIASGSYNEQFF.

The V call is TRBV11-2, the J call TRBJ2-2; D is unresolved. This CDR3 is built from 13 residues. Germline V gene lookup returns CDR1 SGHAT and CDR2 FQNNGV. The ends were cut back, 6 bases at V and 4 bases at J, with 9 bases in the middle. CDR3 in DNA: TGTGCCAGCAGTCCACACAGCACCGGGGAGCTGTTTTTT. This sequence encodes CASSPHSTGELFF.